These T cell receptor beta chains were read from a single sample in a study of T cells in Graves' hyperthyroidism and ophthalmopathy. TCRdb processed the multiplex PCR reads anew with MiXCR; each CDR3 protein has one entry. The data show around 620,000 distinct CDR3 sequences, approximately 14% seen once. Sequencing used blood. The origin of the receptors is a woman between 18 and 29 years old with Graves' ophthalmopathy. CDR3s leave out the opening cysteine and the closing phenylalanine or tryptophan. Fields, in order: CDR3 protein, J gene, V gene.

CDR3: AISDERNTEAF
J: TRBJ1-1
V: TRBV10-3

CDR3: ASTDADSPNTEAF
J: TRBJ1-1
V: TRBV19

CDR3: SARTGAPTDTQY
J: TRBJ2-3
V: TRBV20-1

CDR3: ASRGTGGGYEQY
J: TRBJ2-7
V: TRBV12-3/TRBV12-4

CDR3: ASSLEGAGTSSYNSPLH
J: TRBJ1-6
V: TRBV5-1

CDR3: ASSYTGRDTQY
J: TRBJ2-3
V: TRBV6-5

CDR3: SASWRGRDGYT
J: TRBJ1-2
V: TRBV20-1

CDR3: SAEGSPDTQY
J: TRBJ2-3
V: TRBV29-1

CDR3: ASVPPRLAPSYNEQF
J: TRBJ2-1
V: TRBV7-9

CDR3: ASSVRTSGTQY
J: TRBJ2-3
V: TRBV2

CDR3: ASSLRDGETQY
J: TRBJ2-5
V: TRBV18

CDR3: ASSGLRGPGGYNEQF
J: TRBJ2-1
V: TRBV6-1

CDR3: ASGQRTGGRNQPQH
J: TRBJ1-5
V: TRBV12-5

CDR3: ASSRGTGLMVTDTQY
J: TRBJ2-3
V: TRBV12-3/TRBV12-4

CDR3: ASSLWQGDGNQPQH
J: TRBJ1-5
V: TRBV5-1

CDR3: ARGNRGNTGELF
J: TRBJ2-2
V: TRBV2

CDR3: AIGPSTQETQY
J: TRBJ2-5
V: TRBV10-3

CDR3: ASSLPGLAGSYNEQF
J: TRBJ2-1
V: TRBV7-3

CDR3: ASSSRPPLSGTHSSTDTQY
J: TRBJ2-3
V: TRBV11-2

CDR3: ASSDSRERRETQY
J: TRBJ2-5
V: TRBV28

CDR3: AWRPSGGYT
J: TRBJ1-2
V: TRBV30

CDR3: ASSTGYRVGNEQF
J: TRBJ2-1
V: TRBV7-7

CDR3: ATAWTSGETQY
J: TRBJ2-5
V: TRBV7-9

CDR3: ASSLWTSGRADHEQF
J: TRBJ2-1
V: TRBV28

CDR3: ASSLGPITDTQY
J: TRBJ2-3
V: TRBV12-3/TRBV12-4

CDR3: ASSYSISSGRVYEQY
J: TRBJ2-7
V: TRBV6-6

CDR3: ASSYRDRGLDEQF
J: TRBJ2-1
V: TRBV5-6

CDR3: ASSLGHYNEQF
J: TRBJ2-1
V: TRBV3-1

CDR3: ASSSFGGLGADGYT
J: TRBJ1-2
V: TRBV7-2

CDR3: ATSDPGLASYNEQF
J: TRBJ2-1
V: TRBV24-1

CDR3: ASSQVGGEDTQY
J: TRBJ2-3
V: TRBV4-3

CDR3: ASSYRMGRFLYNEQF
J: TRBJ2-1
V: TRBV6-6

CDR3: ASSRLAVNEQF
J: TRBJ2-1
V: TRBV14

CDR3: ASSMDSGNYYNEQF
J: TRBJ2-1
V: TRBV19

CDR3: ASSYSFWTAGGQY
J: TRBJ2-5
V: TRBV6-5

CDR3: ASSHGTGRQPQH
J: TRBJ1-5
V: TRBV13

CDR3: ASSLWRETQY
J: TRBJ2-5
V: TRBV7-9

CDR3: ASTRLAGGYDTQY
J: TRBJ2-3
V: TRBV19

CDR3: ASSPIDGSYEQY
J: TRBJ2-7
V: TRBV7-8

CDR3: AGRTGEYSPLH
J: TRBJ1-6
V: TRBV30

CDR3: AWSIQGTQY
J: TRBJ2-3
V: TRBV30

CDR3: ASSAYRDSLPLNQPQH
J: TRBJ1-5
V: TRBV2

CDR3: ASSLFIGVQETQY
J: TRBJ2-5
V: TRBV7-2